These 20 T cell receptor beta chains were all obtained from the same sample, sequenced in a study of T cells in Graves' hyperthyroidism and ophthalmopathy. Amplified TCR beta CDR3 regions came from RNA transcripts. HTBI primers drove first-round RT-PCR of the TCR CDR3. From the multiplex PCR reads, TCRdb called clonotypes with MiXCR, one entry per CDR3 protein. The top ten clones hold around 19% of a sample with about 570,000 distinct CDR3 sequences, roughly 50% of them seen once. The source material was peripheral blood or thyroid tissue (not recorded which). These TCRs come from an adult woman with Graves' disease, either hyperthyroidism or ophthalmopathy (not recorded which).

This clonotype was seen ten or more times. The chain recombines TRBV5-1 with TRBJ1-1; TRBD1 is a possible D gene (5 bases). V was trimmed by 4 bases and J by 1 base, leaving 8 bases between them. CDR1 is SGHRS, CDR2 YFSETQ, per germline. This CDR3 is 13 amino acids long. The CDR3: CASSGGSNTEAFF. The CDR3 DNA is TGCGCCAGCAGCGGGGGATCGAACACTGAAGCTTTCTTT.

A remark on this clonotype: The junction shows a germline mismatch at one end, possibly a read error. The CDR3 spells CASSPTSGNTGELSW. For the CDR3, the DNA is TGTGCCAGCAGCCCTACTAGCGGGAACACCGGGGAGCTGTCTTGG. This chain joins TRBV7-3 and TRBJ2-2, with 10 positions matching TRBD2. CDR1 and CDR2 (germline): SGHTA, FQGTGA. This CDR3 is built from 15 residues.

This chain links TRBV10-3 with TRBJ1-1; unclear D gene. CDR3 length: 12 residues. Looked up from germline, CDR1 is ENHRY and CDR2 is SYGVKD. V shed 10 bases and J shed 3 bases, with 12 bases lying between them. The DNA of the CDR3 is TGTGCCACCCTGGACTCGGACACTGAAGCTTTCTTT. It is translated as CATLDSDTEAFF.

This clonotype was detected once. This chain links TRBV20-1 with TRBJ1-1; D is uncertain. The ends were cut back, 0 bases at V and 3 bases at J, with 17 bases in the middle. Germline CDR1 and CDR2: DFQATT and SNEGSKA (reference sequence). This CDR3 spans 16 amino acids. CDR3 in amino acids: CSARDEGSSEYTEAFF. The CDR3 region has the DNA TGCAGTGCTAGAGATGAGGGCAGTTCCGAGTACACTGAAGCTTTCTTT.

The gene calls are TRBV10-2 and TRBJ1-2; D is unclear. The CDR3 is 14 residues long. V lost 0 bases and J lost 2, with 7 bases in between. Looked up from germline, CDR1 is WSHSY and CDR2 is SAAADI. As DNA, the CDR3 is TGCGCCAGCAGTGAGTCCGAAGGAAACTATGGCTACACCTTC. It specifies CASSESEGNYGYTF.

The count of this clonotype is one. The chain combines TRBV9 with TRBJ2-7, with D possibly matching TRBD1 (7 bases). CDR1 is SGDLS, CDR2 YYNGEE, per germline. The CDR3 sequence is 13 residues long. Trimming cost V 3 bases and J 1 base, with 8 bases left between them. The CDR3 DNA reads TGTGCCAGCAGCGCAGGGGGGTCCTACGAGCAGTACTTC. Protein: CASSAGGSYEQYF.

This clonotype occurred many times. This chain uses TRBV20-1 with TRBJ2-6; the match to TRBD1 covers 7 bases. CDR1 is DFQATT and CDR2 is SNEGSKA in the germline V gene (reference sequence). This CDR3 has 15 residues. After removal of 6 bases from V and 3 bases from J, the junction contained 8 bases not matched to a gene. CDR3 amino acids: CSAQTRTGGANVLTF. The CDR3 nucleotides are TGCAGTGCCCAAACGAGGACAGGTGGGGCCAACGTCCTGACTTTC.

The sample holds one count of this clonotype. V usage is TRBV9 and J usage is TRBJ1-2; D is perhaps TRBD1 (5 bases). V was pared by 5 bases and J by 4 bases, with 18 bases between. This CDR3 region has 15 residues. Germline V gene lookup returns CDR1 SGDLS and CDR2 YYNGEE. CDR3 DNA: TGTGCCAGCAGTCTCTCCCTAGGGACCTTCTATGGCTACACCTTC. Its translation is CASSLSLGTFYGYTF.

This sequence joins TRBV10-3 and TRBJ2-7, with TRBD2 matching over 7 bases. The CDR3 length is 15 residues. Germline assignment: CDR1 ENHRY and CDR2 SYGVKD. J lost 4 bases, V lost 2 bases, and 8 bases had no gene match. CDR3 sequence (DNA): TGTGCCATCAGTGAGCCCGGGACTACCCAATACGAGCAGTACTTC. Its protein product is CAISEPGTTQYEQYF.

The chain recombines TRBV7-8 with TRBJ1-3; TRBD1 agrees at 10 bases. CDR3 length: 18 residues. Unmatched junction bases numbered 16, after V lost 3 bases and J lost 8 bases. Looked up from germline, CDR1 is SGHVS and CDR2 is FQNEAQ. The CDR3 here is CASSLRRDRGHYGYTIYF. The CDR3 DNA reads as TGTGCCAGCAGCTTGAGACGGGACAGGGGCCACTATGGCTACACCATATATTTT.

This clonotype was recorded many times. CDR3 sequence: CASRRSGVSNQPQHF. The CDR3 region has the DNA TGTGCCAGCAGGAGGTCGGGTGTCAGCAATCAGCCCCAGCATTTT. The rearrangement joins TRBV6-5 to TRBJ1-5, with D unresolved. Germline V gene lookup returns CDR1 MNHEY and CDR2 SVGAGI. The V and J ends lost 6 bases and 1 base respectively, with 13 bases between them. The CDR3 runs to 15 residues.

The V call is TRBV9, the J call TRBJ2-5, with 7 bases fitting TRBD2. CDR1 and CDR2 (germline): SGDLS, YYNGEE. CDR3 size: 16 residues. Losses at the gene ends were 5 bases for V and 1 base for J; bases not matched to a gene: 11. DNA of the CDR3: TGTGCCAGCAGTGCTAGACCGGCGGGAGCCCAAGAGACCCAGTACTTC. It encodes CASSARPAGAQETQYF.

CDR3 sequence reads: CASSEPLTDTQYF. CDR3 nucleotide sequence: TGTGCCAGTTCCGAACCGTTAACAGATACGCAGTATTTT. The chain uses TRBV19 and TRBJ2-3; D gene uncertain. V was trimmed by 8 bases and J by 3 bases, leaving 12 bases between them. Germline CDR1 and CDR2: LNHDA and SQIVND (reference sequence). The CDR3 contains 13 residues.

The chain links TRBV7-8 to TRBJ2-5; 8 bases map to TRBD1. This CDR3 spans 13 amino acids. Germline CDR1 SGHVS, CDR2 FQNEAQ. V shed 5 bases and J 4 bases; nucleotides not matched to a gene: 3. CDR3 region: CASSKTGVETQYF. Here the CDR3 DNA reads TGTGCCAGCAGCAAGACAGGGGTAGAGACCCAGTACTTC. Complete variable domain (other parts from reference TRBV7-8 and TRBJ2-5): GAGVSQSPRYKVAKRGQDVALRCDPISGHVSLFWYQQALGQGPEFLTYFQNEAQLDKSGLPSDRFFAERPEGSVSTLKIQRTQQEDSAVYLCASSKTGVETQYFGPGTRLLVL.

This clonotype was seen many times. V and J are TRBV2 and TRBJ2-7; TRBD2 is a possible D gene (5 bases). Germline V CDR1 and CDR2: SNHLY, FYNNEI. This CDR3 region has 12 residues. The ends were cut back, 6 bases at V and 2 bases at J, with 8 bases in the middle. This CDR3 reads CASRAEAYEQYF. The CDR3 DNA reads as TGTGCCAGCAGGGCGGAGGCCTACGAGCAGTACTTC.

The chain uses TRBV10-3 and TRBJ1-1; D unclear. The V end was cut by 8 bases, the J end by 1 base, with 17 bases between. CDR3 length: 15 residues. Germline CDR1 is ENHRY and CDR2 is SYGVKD. DNA for the CDR3: TGTGCCATCCTCGACGATCTCGAAGCGAACACTGAAGCTTTCTTT. Translation gives CAILDDLEANTEAFF.

This clonotype was found many times. The chain employs TRBV7-2 and TRBJ1-5; a weak D match, TRBD1 (5 bases). Germline CDR1 SGHTA, CDR2 FQGNSA. Trimming stripped 0 bases from V and 3 bases from J, with 12 bases between. The CDR3 loop spans 16 amino acids. The CDR3 sequence: CASSLAGTANNQPQHF. CDR3 sequence (DNA): TGTGCCAGCAGCTTAGCCGGGACGGCAAACAATCAGCCCCAGCATTTT.

The J gene is TRBJ1-2, the V gene TRBV7-6; D possibly corresponds to TRBD1 (6 bases). The CDR3 totals 15 residues. The V gene's germline CDR1 is SGHVS and CDR2 FNYEAQ. With 5 bases removed from V and 7 bases from J, the gap between germline ends came to 20 bases. Written as DNA, the CDR3 is TGTGCCAGCAGCAATTCAGGGGTCGGCGCCTCTGGCTACACCTTC. Translation: CASSNSGVGASGYTF.

V usage is TRBV28 and J usage is TRBJ2-7, with 9 nucleotides matching TRBD1. The CDR3 contains 16 residues. Germline CDR1 and CDR2: MDHEN and SYDVKM. V was pared by 5 bases and J by 2 bases, with 10 bases of the junction left unmatched. The CDR3 DNA reads as TGTGCCAGCAGTCCCGCGCCGGGACAGGGCCCCTACGAGCAGTACTTC. This gives the protein CASSPAPGQGPYEQYF.

The rearrangement joins TRBV7-2 to TRBJ2-7; 13 bases fit TRBD2. Germline values: CDR1 SGHTA, CDR2 FQGNSA. Trimming at V came to 4 bases and at J to 9 bases, leaving 12 bases not matched to a gene. This CDR3 region has 16 residues. This chain's CDR3 is CASSYGTSGIRRGQYF. The DNA for the CDR3 is TGTGCCAGCAGCTACGGGACTAGCGGGATCCGCCGTGGGCAGTACTTC.